One and the same sample provided the 29 T cell receptor beta chains below, sequenced in a study of blood T cell repertoires in COVID-19. The protocol was immunoSEQ multiplex PCR, while the TCRdb copy is restricted to in-frame clones and leaves out a portion. The table lists around 70,000 clones, approximately 93% of them singletons. What was sequenced was peripheral blood. Every receptor here comes from a man aged 45 to 65 with COVID-19, enrolled during active disease.

The chain employs TRBV9 and TRBJ2-3; TRBD1 agrees at 8 bases. V lost 4 bases, J lost 4 bases, and 8 bases stayed unmatched. This CDR3 region has 15 residues. Germline V lookup: CDR1 SGDLS, CDR2 YYNGEE. The CDR3 DNA reads as TGTGCCAGCAGCATCCAGGGGGCGCCCCCAGATACGCAGTATTTT. Its protein is CASSIQGAPPDTQYF. Using reference TRBV9 and TRBJ2-3 for the parts outside the CDR3, the full variable domain is DSGVTQTPKHLITATGQRVTLRCSPRSGDLSVYWYQQSLDQGLQFLIQYYNGEERAKGNILERFSAQQFPDLHSELNLSSLELGDSALYFCASSIQGAPPDTQYFGPGTRLTVL.

The rearrangement uses TRBV10-3 and TRBJ2-5; D unclear. V was pared by 3 bases and J by 5 bases, with 10 bases between. Per the germline V gene, CDR1 is ENHRY and CDR2 is SYGVKD. CDR3 length equals 13 residues. The CDR3 sequence is CAISDSRIETQYF. The CDR3 DNA is TGTGCCATCAGTGATTCCAGGATTGAGACCCAGTACTTC.

This chain joins TRBV11-2 and TRBJ1-5; weak D call: TRBD1 (5 bases). The CDR3 is 15 amino acids. The V end was cut by 2 bases, the J end by 6 bases, with 14 bases between. Looked up from germline, CDR1 is SGHAT and CDR2 is FQNNGV. The CDR3 DNA sequence: TGTGCCAGCAGCTTAAGGGACGGGGGGAGTCAGCCCCAGCATTTT. Its translation: CASSLRDGGSQPQHF.

This clone was seen just once. Other DNA sequences in this sample translate to the same CDR3. The chain joins TRBV5-1 to TRBJ2-7; perhaps TRBD1 as D (5 bases). This CDR3 is 14 amino acids long. The V end was cut by 0 bases, the J end by 5 bases, with 12 bases between. The germline V gene has CDR1 SGHRS and CDR2 YFSETQ. This chain's CDR3 is CASSLGQGSHEQYF. The CDR3 region has the DNA TGCGCCAGCAGCTTGGGCCAGGGTAGCCACGAGCAGTACTTC.

The V call is TRBV12-3 or TRBV12-4, the J call TRBJ2-7; D is ambiguous. The CDR3 spans 12 residues. The V end was cut by 2 bases, the J end by 4 bases, with 6 bases between. The CDR3 DNA sequence: TGTGCCAGCAGTTTACAGGAATACGAGCAGTACTTC. The encoded protein is CASSLQEYEQYF.

The chain has TRBV11-2 and TRBJ1-2; 7 bases are shared with TRBD1. The CDR3 covers 16 residues. V shed 3 bases and J 4 bases; nucleotides not matched to a gene: 11. Germline V gene data show CDR1 as SGHAT and CDR2 as FQNNGV. This CDR3 is CASSLATGQVLYGYTF. The CDR3 nucleotides read TGTGCCAGCAGCTTGGCTACCGGACAGGTCCTCTATGGCTACACCTTC.

This chain joins TRBV6-5 and TRBJ2-7; 10 bases align to TRBD2. After removal of 5 bases from V and 5 bases from J, the junction contained 3 bases not matched to a gene. Germline lookup yields CDR1 MNHEY and CDR2 SVGAGI. The CDR3 is 13 amino acids. The CDR3 DNA follows: TGTGCCAGCAGTAGCGGGAGGGGCGACGAGCAGTACTTC. Protein: CASSSGRGDEQYF.

V is TRBV19 and J is TRBJ2-7; D is ambiguous. This CDR3 is built from 13 residues. CDR1 is LNHDA, CDR2 SQIVND, per germline (reference sequence). The germline V and J ends were trimmed by 2 bases and 1 base, with 6 bases remaining between them. The CDR3, as DNA: TGTGCCAGTAGTATACAGGTTTCCTACGAGCAGTACTTC. It encodes CASSIQVSYEQYF.

The V gene is TRBV27, the J gene TRBJ1-1, with D possibly TRBD1 on 6 matching bases. The germline V gene encodes CDR1 MNHEY and CDR2 SMNVEV (reference sequence). V dropped 6 bases and J dropped 4 bases, with 18 bases sitting between them. The CDR3 has 15 amino acids. The CDR3 spells CASSTTGGVFTEAFF. In DNA form, the CDR3 reads TGTGCCAGCAGCACGACAGGTGGTGTGTTCACTGAAGCTTTCTTT.

The chain employs TRBV5-1 and TRBJ2-1; 7 positions match TRBD2. Germline CDR1 is SGHRS and CDR2 is YFSETQ. After removal of 1 base from V and 0 bases from J, the junction contained 4 bases not matched to a gene. CDR3 length: 16 amino acids. The CDR3 sequence is CASSLLGGSSYNEQFF. CDR3 DNA: TGCGCCAGCAGCTTGTTGGGCGGGAGCTCCTACAATGAGCAGTTCTTC.

The J gene is TRBJ2-5, the V gene TRBV10-1, with D maybe TRBD2 (5 bases). CDR3 size: 16 residues. Trimming removed 6 bases from V and 5 bases from J, with 22 bases in between. The germline V gene encodes CDR1 WNHNN and CDR2 SYGVQD (reference sequence). The CDR3 DNA follows: TGCGCCAGCAGAGTACTAGGACGGCCTTGTGGGGAGACCCAGTACTTC. Its protein product is CASRVLGRPCGETQYF.

The rearrangement links TRBV5-1 to TRBJ2-2; D perhaps matches TRBD2 (6 bases). The length of the CDR3 is 15 residues. Germline CDR1 is SGHRS and CDR2 is YFSETQ. With 0 bases removed from V and 6 bases from J, the gap between germline ends came to 12 bases. The CDR3 DNA reads TGCGCCAGCAGCTTGGGGACTACCGGCGCCGGGGAGCTGTTTTTT. Protein sequence: CASSLGTTGAGELFF.

The chain carries TRBV3-1 (or the pseudogene TRBV3-2) and TRBJ2-5; a weak D match, TRBD2 (5 bases). V was trimmed by 0 bases and J by 5 bases, leaving 13 bases between them. Germline V gene sequence: CDR1 LGHDT, CDR2 YNNKEL (reference sequence). CDR3 length: 15 residues. This CDR3 is CASSQDTSLVETQYF. In nucleotides, the CDR3 is TGTGCCAGCAGCCAAGATACTAGTCTGGTGGAGACCCAGTACTTC.

The chain uses TRBV5-5 and TRBJ1-4; TRBD1 matches at 8 bases. The V gene end was trimmed by 6 bases and the J gene end by 8 bases; junction bases not matched to a gene: 6. Germline V CDR1 and CDR2: SGHKS, YYEKEE (reference sequence). The CDR3 extends over 13 amino acids. For the CDR3, the DNA is TGTGCCAGCAACCAGGACAGGGTCGAAAAACTGTTTTTT. Translating gives CASNQDRVEKLFF.

The V and J genes are TRBV29-1 and TRBJ2-1; the match to TRBD1 covers 7 bases. With 5 bases clipped from V and 8 bases from J, the junction kept 9 bases outside the gene matches. The CDR3 spans 13 residues. Per the germline V gene, CDR1 is SQVTM and CDR2 is ANQGSEA. For the CDR3, the DNA is TGCAGCGTTACAGGGGACCGGGCCGATGAGCAGTTCTTC. Translation: CSVTGDRADEQFF.

The CDR3 DNA reads TGTGCCAGCAGCCATCGCCCGTCGTGGGACAGGGGGCCTGATACGCAGTATTTT. This sequence encodes CASSHRPSWDRGPDTQYF. The chain employs TRBV13 and TRBJ2-3; 12 bases line up with TRBD1. V was clipped by 5 bases and J by 6 bases; unmatched bases: 15. This CDR3 region has 18 residues. Germline lookup yields CDR1 PRHDT and CDR2 FYEKMQ (reference sequence).

CDR3 loop: CASSLMANTEAFF. The CDR3 nucleotides read TGTGCCAGCAGCTTGATGGCTAACACTGAAGCTTTCTTT. The V call is TRBV5-4, the J call TRBJ1-1, with unresolved D. The CDR3 contains 13 residues. The ends were cut back, 1 base at V and 2 bases at J, with 6 bases in the middle. Germline V gene data show CDR1 as SGHNT and CDR2 as YYREEE (reference sequence). The full variable domain, rest sourced from reference TRBV5-4 and TRBJ1-1, is ETGVTQSPTHLIKTRGQQVTLRCSSQSGHNTVSWYQQALGQGPQFIFQYYREEENGRGNFPPRFSGLQFPNYSSELNVNALELDDSALYLCASSLMANTEAFFGQGTRLTVV.

The chain is built from TRBV5-1 and TRBJ1-1; D remains unclear. V was shortened by 0 bases and J by 5 bases, with 14 bases between the two germline ends. The CDR3 totals 15 residues. The germline V gene has CDR1 SGHRS and CDR2 YFSETQ. For the CDR3, the DNA is TGCGCCAGCAGCTTGGAGGGCAGGACTTTAACTGAAGCTTTCTTT. Translating gives CASSLEGRTLTEAFF.

The J gene is TRBJ2-3, the V gene TRBV15; perhaps TRBD2 as D (5 bases). CDR3 length: 18 amino acids. V was clipped by 0 bases and J by 1 base, with 17 bases between them. Germline V gene sequence: CDR1 LNHNV, CDR2 YYDKDF (reference sequence). CDR3 sequence reads: CATSRDKRSGARTDTQYF. CDR3 coding DNA: TGTGCCACCAGCAGAGATAAGCGGAGCGGAGCCCGCACAGATACGCAGTATTTT.

This clone was observed once. The gene calls are TRBV24-1 and TRBJ2-5; TRBD1 matches at 8 bases. This CDR3 region has 15 residues. Trimming removed 3 bases from V and 4 bases from J; junction bases left unmatched: 6. Germline CDR1 reads KGHDR; CDR2 reads SFDVKD. This chain's CDR3 is CATSDNPRGRETQYF. CDR3 sequence (DNA): TGTGCCACCAGTGATAACCCCAGGGGGCGAGAGACCCAGTACTTC.

This clone was picked up a small number of times. J is TRBJ2-1 and V is TRBV30, with 8 bases that match TRBD2. V lost 5 bases and J lost 6; bases outside the gene matches: 9. CDR3 length: 14 residues. CDR1 is GTSNPN, CDR2 SVGIG, per germline (reference sequence). CDR3 region: CAWFLPGLANEQFF. CDR3 in DNA: TGTGCCTGGTTTCTGCCTGGACTAGCCAATGAGCAGTTCTTC.

In its sample, this clone is medium-sized. The rearrangement links TRBV12-3 or TRBV12-4 to TRBJ2-2; TRBD2 might be the D (5 bases). V was shortened by 6 bases and J by 6 bases, with 11 bases between the two germline ends. CDR3 length: 13 residues. CDR3 sequence (DNA): TGTGCCAGCAGCAGGACGCGGGCCGGGGAGCTGTTTTTT. This codes for CASSRTRAGELFF.

This sequence joins TRBV9 and TRBJ2-3, with 8 bases aligning to TRBD2. Losses at the gene ends were 0 bases for V and 2 bases for J; bases not matched to a gene: 5. Germline V lookup: CDR1 SGDLS, CDR2 YYNGEE. This CDR3 has 16 residues. In nucleotides, the CDR3 is TGTGCCAGCAGCGTAGGTGGTAGCGGGACCACAGATACGCAGTATTTT. Its protein product is CASSVGGSGTTDTQYF.

J is TRBJ1-6 and V is TRBV28; a possible D gene is TRBD1 (5 bases). Germline-derived CDR1 and CDR2 are MDHEN and SYDVKM. This CDR3 is 13 amino acids long. Trimming left V 7 bases short and J 9 bases short, with 13 bases between. CDR3 sequence reads: CASTPDNSSPLHF. DNA for the CDR3: TGTGCCAGCACGCCGGACAACAGTTCACCCCTCCACTTT.

This chain uses TRBV30 with TRBJ1-4; D unclear. Trimming took 4 bases from V and 8 from J, leaving 8 bases between them. The CDR3 runs 11 residues. Per the germline V gene, CDR1 is GTSNPN and CDR2 is SVGIG (reference sequence). CDR3 residues: CAWNRREKLFF. The CDR3 bases are TGTGCCTGGAACCGGAGGGAAAAACTGTTTTTT.

The chain carries TRBV28 and TRBJ1-3, with 8 bases lining up with TRBD1. With V trimmed by 2 bases and J by 4 bases, 7 bases remained unmatched. CDR1 and CDR2 (germline): MDHEN, SYDVKM. CDR3 length: 16 amino acids. CDR3 protein: CASSLIQGAQGNTIYF. The CDR3 bases are TGTGCCAGCAGTTTAATTCAGGGGGCGCAAGGAAACACCATATATTTT.

The rearrangement uses TRBV4-2 and TRBJ2-2; 10 nucleotides match TRBD1. After removal of 4 bases from V and 2 bases from J, the junction contained 4 bases not matched to a gene. The CDR3 spans 16 residues. Germline CDR1 is LGHNA and CDR2 is YNFKEQ. The CDR3 DNA sequence: TGTGCCAGCAGCCCCCGGGACAGGGGTAACACCGGGGAGCTGTTTTTT. Translating it yields CASSPRDRGNTGELFF.

The V call is TRBV2, the J call TRBJ2-1; 9 bases match TRBD2. The CDR3 has 16 residues. The junction had 7 bases not matched to a gene; V was cut back by 5 bases and J by 2 bases. CDR1 and CDR2 (germline): SNHLY, FYNNEI. DNA for the CDR3: TGTGCCAGCAGTAGAGAGCGGGAGGTTCCCTACAATGAGCAGTTCTTC. Translation: CASSREREVPYNEQFF.

The chain links TRBV24-1 to TRBJ1-5; tentatively, D is TRBD1 (5 bases). The germline V gene has CDR1 KGHDR and CDR2 SFDVKD. Trimming shortened V by 5 bases and J by 6 bases, and 10 bases separated the two germline ends. The CDR3 length is 13 residues. This chain's CDR3 is CATSAGGAQPQHF. The CDR3 DNA reads TGTGCCACCAGTGCGGGGGGAGCTCAGCCCCAGCATTTT.